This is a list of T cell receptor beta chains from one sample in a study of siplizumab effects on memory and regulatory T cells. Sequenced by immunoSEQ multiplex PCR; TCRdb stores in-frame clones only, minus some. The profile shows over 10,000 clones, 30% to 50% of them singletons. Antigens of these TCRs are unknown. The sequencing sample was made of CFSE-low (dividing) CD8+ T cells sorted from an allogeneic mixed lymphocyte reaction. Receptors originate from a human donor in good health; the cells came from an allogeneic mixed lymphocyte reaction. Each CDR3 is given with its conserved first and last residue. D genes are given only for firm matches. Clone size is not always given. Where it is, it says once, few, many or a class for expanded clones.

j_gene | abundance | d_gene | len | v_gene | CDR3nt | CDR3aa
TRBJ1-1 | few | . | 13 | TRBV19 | TGTGCCAGTAGTATAGACCTCGGCACTGAAGCTTTCTTT | CASSIDLGTEAFF
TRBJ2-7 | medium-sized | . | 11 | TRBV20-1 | TGCAGTGTTGCTTCCTCCTACGAGCAGTACTTC | CSVASSYEQYF
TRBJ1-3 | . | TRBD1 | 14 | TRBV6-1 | TGTGCCAGCAGTGCCAGGGGGGCTGGAAACACCATATATTTT | CASSARGAGNTIYF
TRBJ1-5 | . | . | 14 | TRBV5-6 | TGTGCCAGCAGCCCCCGGGACAGCAATCAGCCCCAGCATTTT | CASSPRDSNQPQHF
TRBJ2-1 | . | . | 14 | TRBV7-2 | TGTGCCAGCAGCTTTCTAAGCTCCTACAATGAGCAGTTCTTC | CASSFLSSYNEQFF
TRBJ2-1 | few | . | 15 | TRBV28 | TGTGCCAGCAGAGACGTCAGGGGCACCTACAATGAGCAGTTCTTC | CASRDVRGTYNEQFF
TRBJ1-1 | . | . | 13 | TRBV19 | TGTGCCAGTAGTACTCCCGGCCAGGTTGAAGCTTTCTTT | CASSTPGQVEAFF
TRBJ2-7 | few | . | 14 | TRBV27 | TGTGCCAGCAGTTTTGGGGGTGCGAGCTACGAGCAGTACTTC | CASSFGGASYEQYF
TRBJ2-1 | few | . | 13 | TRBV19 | TGTGCCAGTAGTATGACCACCATCAATGAGCAGTTCTTC | CASSMTTINEQFF
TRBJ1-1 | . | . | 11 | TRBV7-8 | TGTGCCAGCAGCTTAGGACATGGGGCTTTCTTT | CASSLGHGAFF
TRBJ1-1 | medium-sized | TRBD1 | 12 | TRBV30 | TGTGCCTGGAGTTACAGGGGTGTTGAAGCTTTCTTT | CAWSYRGVEAFF
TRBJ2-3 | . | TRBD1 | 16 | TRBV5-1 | TGCGCCAGCAGCTTGGGGGACAGCATGAACACAGATACGCAGTATTTT | CASSLGDSMNTDTQYF
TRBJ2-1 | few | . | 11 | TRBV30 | TGTGCCTGGAGCAACTACAATGAGCAGTTCTTC | CAWSNYNEQFF
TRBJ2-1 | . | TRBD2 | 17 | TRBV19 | TGTGCCAGTAGTATGTCTAGCGGGGGGGCGTCCTACAATGAGCAGTTCTTC | CASSMSSGGASYNEQFF
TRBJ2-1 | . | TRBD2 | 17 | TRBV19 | TGTGCCAGTAGTATTGGTGGGAACGGGGGGACGGGGAATGAGCAGTTCTTC | CASSIGGNGGTGNEQFF
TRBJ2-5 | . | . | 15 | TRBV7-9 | TGTGCCAGCAGCTCACCAGACAGGAACCAAGAGACCCAGTACTTC | CASSSPDRNQETQYF
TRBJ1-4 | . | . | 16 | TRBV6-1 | TGTGCCAGCAGTGAAATCTTCTTACCGATGGATGAAAAACTGTTTTTT | CASSEIFLPMDEKLFF
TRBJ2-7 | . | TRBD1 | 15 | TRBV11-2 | TGTGCCAGCAGCTTAGATGTAGGGGGCGTAGGCGAGCAGTACTTC | CASSLDVGGVGEQYF
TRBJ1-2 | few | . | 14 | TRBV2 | TGTGCCAGGGACAAAAAGATTGTTGGGGACGGCTACACCTTC | CARDKKIVGDGYTF
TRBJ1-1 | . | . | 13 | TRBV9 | TGTGCCAGCAGCAGGATTGGGGACACTGAAGCTTTCTTT | CASSRIGDTEAFF
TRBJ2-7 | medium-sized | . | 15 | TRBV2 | TGTGCCAGCAGTGGAGGGCATAGCGGAGAATACGAGCAGTACTTC | CASSGGHSGEYEQYF
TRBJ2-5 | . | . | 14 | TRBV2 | TGTGCCAGCAGTGAAGGTCGGCAGGGGGGGGAGCAGTACTTC | CASSEGRQGGEQYF
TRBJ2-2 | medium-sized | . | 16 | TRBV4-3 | TGCGCCAGCAGCCAAGGTGTCGCACTTAACACCGGGGAGCTGTTTTTT | CASSQGVALNTGELFF
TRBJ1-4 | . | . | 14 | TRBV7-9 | TGTGCCAGCAGCCCTTCCGTGGGGCGTGAAAAACTGTTTTTT | CASSPSVGREKLFF
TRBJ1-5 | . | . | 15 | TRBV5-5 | TGTGCCAGCAGCTTGTTGATATATAGCAATCAGCCCCAGCATTTT | CASSLLIYSNQPQHF
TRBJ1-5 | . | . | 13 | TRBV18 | TGTGCCAGCTCACCACAGGGAGGACAGCCCCAGCATTTT | CASSPQGGQPQHF
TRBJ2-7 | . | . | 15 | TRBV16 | TGTGCCAGCAGCCTCGATTGGGGCCCCGTCTACGAGCAGTACTTC | CASSLDWGPVYEQYF
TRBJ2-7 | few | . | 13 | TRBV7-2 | TGTGCCAGCAGCTGGACGGCCTCCTACGAGCAGTACTTC | CASSWTASYEQYF
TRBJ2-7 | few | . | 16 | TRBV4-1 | TGCGCCAGCAGCCAAGATAGGGGCCGGGGGCGGTACGAGCAGTACTTC | CASSQDRGRGRYEQYF
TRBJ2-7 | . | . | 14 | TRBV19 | TGTGCCAGTAGTCCGGCGGCCCCTTCCTACGAGCAGTACTTC | CASSPAAPSYEQYF
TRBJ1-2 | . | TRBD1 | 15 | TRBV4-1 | TGCGCCAGCAGCCAGCTGACAGGGGGCGGCTATGGCTACACCTTC | CASSQLTGGGYGYTF
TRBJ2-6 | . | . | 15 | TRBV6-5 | TGTGCCAGCAGTGTGGACACCTCTGGGGCCAACGTCCTGACTTTC | CASSVDTSGANVLTF
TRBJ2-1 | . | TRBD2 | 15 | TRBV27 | TGTGCCAGCAGTTTCCTAGCGGGGGAAAACAATGAGCAGTTCTTC | CASSFLAGENNEQFF
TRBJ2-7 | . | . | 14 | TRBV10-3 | TGTGCCATCAGTGACCTCGGACTCTCTGGCGAGCAGTACTTC | CAISDLGLSGEQYF
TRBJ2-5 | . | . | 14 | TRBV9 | TGTGCCAGCAGCGCCTTTGACTCCCAAGAGACCCAGTACTTC | CASSAFDSQETQYF
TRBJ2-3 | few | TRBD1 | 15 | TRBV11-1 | TGTGCCAGCAGCTTAGTTGGGACAGAGGCAGATACGCAGTATTTT | CASSLVGTEADTQYF
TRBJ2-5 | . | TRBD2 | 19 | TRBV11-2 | TGTGCCAGCAGCTCCAGACTAGCGGCGGAAGGAAGAACGGGCGAGACCCAGTACTTC | CASSSRLAAEGRTGETQYF
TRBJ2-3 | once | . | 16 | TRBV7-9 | TGTGCCAGCAGCACCCGACTACCATTATCCACAGATACGCAGTATTTT | CASSTRLPLSTDTQYF
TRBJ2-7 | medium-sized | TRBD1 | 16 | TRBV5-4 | TGTGCCAGCAGCTTGGCCGGACAGGGGGCAGTCAACGAGCAGTACTTC | CASSLAGQGAVNEQYF
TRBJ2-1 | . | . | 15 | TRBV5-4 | TGTGCCAGCAGCTTTGGCGGTGGCTCCTACAATGAGCAGTTCTTC | CASSFGGGSYNEQFF
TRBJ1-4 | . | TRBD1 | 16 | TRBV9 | TGTGCCAGCAGCGTAGGGGGACAGGGATTTAATGAAAAACTGTTTTTT | CASSVGGQGFNEKLFF
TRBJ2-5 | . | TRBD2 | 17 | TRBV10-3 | TGTGCCACCTCGCCTAGCGGGTCCCCGCGGCCCAGAGAGACCCAGTACTTC | CATSPSGSPRPRETQYF
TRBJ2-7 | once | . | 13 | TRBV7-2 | TGTGCCAGCAGCTTCGGGACCTCGAACGAGCAGTACTTC | CASSFGTSNEQYF
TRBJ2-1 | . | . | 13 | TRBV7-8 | TGTGCCAGCAGCTTAGATCCTTACAATGAGCAGTTCTTC | CASSLDPYNEQFF
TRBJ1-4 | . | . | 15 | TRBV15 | TGTGCCACCAGCCCGCTCGGGGCAACTAATGAAAAACTGTTTTTT | CATSPLGATNEKLFF
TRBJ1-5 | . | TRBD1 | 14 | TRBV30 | TGTGCCTGGAGTGTTGGACAGGGAGGCCAGCCCCAGCATTTT | CAWSVGQGGQPQHF
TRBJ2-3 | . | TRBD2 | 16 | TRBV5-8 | TGTGCCAGCAGCTTACTAGCGGGGGCTAGCACAGATACGCAGTATTTT | CASSLLAGASTDTQYF
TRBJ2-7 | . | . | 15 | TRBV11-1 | TGTGCCAGCAGCTTAGCTTGGGACTCCTCCTACGAGCAGTACTTC | CASSLAWDSSYEQYF
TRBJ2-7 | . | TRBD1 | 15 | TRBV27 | TGTGCCAGCAGTTTATCCGGACAGGCCGCCTACGAGCAGTACTTC | CASSLSGQAAYEQYF
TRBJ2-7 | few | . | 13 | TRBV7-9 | TGTGCCAGCAGCATCTCGGGACGTACCGAGCAGTACTTC | CASSISGRTEQYF